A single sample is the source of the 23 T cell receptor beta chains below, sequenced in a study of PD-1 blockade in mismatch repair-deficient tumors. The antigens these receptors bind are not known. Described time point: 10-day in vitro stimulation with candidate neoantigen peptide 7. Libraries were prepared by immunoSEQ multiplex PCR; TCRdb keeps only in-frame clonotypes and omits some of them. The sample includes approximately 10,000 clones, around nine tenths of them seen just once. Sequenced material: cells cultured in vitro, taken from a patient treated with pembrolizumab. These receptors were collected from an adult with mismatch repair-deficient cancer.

In DNA form, the CDR3 reads TGTGCCAGCAGCGTGCTAGCGGGGACCGGGGAGCTGTTTTTT. Protein sequence: CASSVLAGTGELFF. V is TRBV7-3 and J is TRBJ2-2, with 9 bases fitting TRBD2. Germline V gene data show CDR1 as SGHTA and CDR2 as FQGTGA. The CDR3 covers 14 residues. The junction had 3 bases not matched to a gene; V was cut back by 5 bases and J by 5 bases. Full variable domain (rest looked up from reference TRBV7-3 and TRBJ2-2): GAGVSQTPSNKVTEKGKYVELRCDPISGHTALYWYRQSLGQGPEFLIYFQGTGAADDSGLPNDRFFAVRPEGSVSTLKIQRTERGDSAVYLCASSVLAGTGELFFGEGSRLTVL.

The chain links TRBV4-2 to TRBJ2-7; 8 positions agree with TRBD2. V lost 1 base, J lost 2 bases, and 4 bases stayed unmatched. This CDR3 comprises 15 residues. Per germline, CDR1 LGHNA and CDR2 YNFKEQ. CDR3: CASSQGFSGTYEQYF. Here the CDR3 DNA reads TGTGCCAGCAGCCAAGGATTTAGCGGGACCTACGAGCAGTACTTC.

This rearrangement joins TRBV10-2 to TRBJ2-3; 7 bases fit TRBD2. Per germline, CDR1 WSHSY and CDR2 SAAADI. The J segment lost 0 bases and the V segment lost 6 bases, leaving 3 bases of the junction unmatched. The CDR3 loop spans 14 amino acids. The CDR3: CASRGLPSTDTQYF. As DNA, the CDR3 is TGCGCCAGCAGGGGACTACCGAGCACAGATACGCAGTATTTT.

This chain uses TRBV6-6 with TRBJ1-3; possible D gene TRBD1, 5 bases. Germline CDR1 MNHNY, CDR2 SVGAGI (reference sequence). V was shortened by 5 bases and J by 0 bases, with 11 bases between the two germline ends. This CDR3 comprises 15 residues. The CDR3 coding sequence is TGTGCCAGCAGTCAGCCGGGACCCTCTGGAAACACCATATATTTT. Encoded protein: CASSQPGPSGNTIYF.

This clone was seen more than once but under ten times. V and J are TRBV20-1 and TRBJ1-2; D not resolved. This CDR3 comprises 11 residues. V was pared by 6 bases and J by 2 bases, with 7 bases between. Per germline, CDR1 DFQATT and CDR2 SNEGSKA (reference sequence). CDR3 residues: CSATLNYGYTF. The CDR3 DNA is TGCAGTGCGACACTGAACTATGGCTACACCTTC.

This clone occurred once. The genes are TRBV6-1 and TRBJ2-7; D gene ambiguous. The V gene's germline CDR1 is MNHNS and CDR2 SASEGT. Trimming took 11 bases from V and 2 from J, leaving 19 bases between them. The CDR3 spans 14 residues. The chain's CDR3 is CARAPRSTPYEQYF. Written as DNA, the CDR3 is TGTGCCCGTGCACCGAGGTCGACTCCCTACGAGCAGTACTTC.

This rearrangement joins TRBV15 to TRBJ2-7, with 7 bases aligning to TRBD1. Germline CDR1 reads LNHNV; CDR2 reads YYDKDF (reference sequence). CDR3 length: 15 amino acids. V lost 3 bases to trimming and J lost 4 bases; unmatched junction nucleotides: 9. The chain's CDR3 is CATSSPGQREYEQYF. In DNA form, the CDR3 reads TGTGCCACCAGCAGCCCGGGACAGAGGGAGTACGAGCAGTACTTC.

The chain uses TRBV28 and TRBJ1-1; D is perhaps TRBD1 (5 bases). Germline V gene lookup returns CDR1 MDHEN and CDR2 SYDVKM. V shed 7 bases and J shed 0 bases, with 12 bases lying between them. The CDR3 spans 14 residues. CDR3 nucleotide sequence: TGTGCCAGCATTAGTAGGGGTATGAACACTGAAGCTTTCTTT. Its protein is CASISRGMNTEAFF.

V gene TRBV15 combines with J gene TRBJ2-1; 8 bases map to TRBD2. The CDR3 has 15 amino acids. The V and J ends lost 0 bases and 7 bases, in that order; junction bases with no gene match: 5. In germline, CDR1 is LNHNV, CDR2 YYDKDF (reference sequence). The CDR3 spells CATSRDFGRENEQFF. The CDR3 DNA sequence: TGTGCCACCAGCAGAGATTTCGGGAGGGAAAATGAGCAGTTCTTC.

The CDR3 region has the DNA TGTGCCAGCAGCCGGGCCTCCCAGTCCTACAATGAGCAGTTCTTC. This translates into CASSRASQSYNEQFF. The rearrangement links TRBV13 to TRBJ2-1; D ambiguous. CDR1 and CDR2 (germline): PRHDT, FYEKMQ (reference sequence). This CDR3 has 15 residues. V was pared by 5 bases and J by 1 base, with 12 bases between.

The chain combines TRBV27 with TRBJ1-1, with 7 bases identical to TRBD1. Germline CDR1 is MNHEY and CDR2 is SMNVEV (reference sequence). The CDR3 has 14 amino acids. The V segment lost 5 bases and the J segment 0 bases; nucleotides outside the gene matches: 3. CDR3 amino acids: CASSRTGLNTEAFF. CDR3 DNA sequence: TGTGCCAGCAGTAGGACAGGTCTGAACACTGAAGCTTTCTTT.

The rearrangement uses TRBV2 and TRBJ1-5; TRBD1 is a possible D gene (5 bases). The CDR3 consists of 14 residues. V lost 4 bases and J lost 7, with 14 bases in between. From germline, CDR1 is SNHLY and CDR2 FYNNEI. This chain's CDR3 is CASSVDSGLQPQHF. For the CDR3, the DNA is TGTGCCAGCAGTGTGGACTCGGGGCTCCAGCCCCAGCATTTT.

The CDR3 sequence is CASSWGEGDNEQFF. DNA for the CDR3: TGCGCCAGCAGCTGGGGGGAAGGGGACAATGAGCAGTTCTTC. J is TRBJ2-1 and V is TRBV5-1; maybe TRBD2 (6 bases). Germline assignment: CDR1 SGHRS and CDR2 YFSETQ. This CDR3 contains 14 residues. V lost 3 bases and J 5 bases, leaving 12 bases between the germline ends.

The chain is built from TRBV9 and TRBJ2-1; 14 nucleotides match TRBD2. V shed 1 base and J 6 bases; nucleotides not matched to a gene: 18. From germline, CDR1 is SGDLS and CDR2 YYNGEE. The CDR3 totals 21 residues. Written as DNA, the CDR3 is TGTGCCAGCAGCGTAACAATAGGGGGGTGGACTAGCGGGAGGTCAGTCAATGAGCAGTTCTTC. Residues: CASSVTIGGWTSGRSVNEQFF.

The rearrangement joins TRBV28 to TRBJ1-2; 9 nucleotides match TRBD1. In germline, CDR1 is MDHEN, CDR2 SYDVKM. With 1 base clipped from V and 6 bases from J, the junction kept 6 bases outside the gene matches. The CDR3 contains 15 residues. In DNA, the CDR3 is TGTGCCAGCAGTTTATATGGGACAGGGAGTAATGGCTACACCTTC. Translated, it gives CASSLYGTGSNGYTF.

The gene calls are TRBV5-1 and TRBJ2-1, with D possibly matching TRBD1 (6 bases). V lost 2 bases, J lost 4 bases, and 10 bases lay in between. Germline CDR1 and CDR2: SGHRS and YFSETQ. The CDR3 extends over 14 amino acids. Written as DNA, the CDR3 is TGCGCCAGCAGCTTCTCTCAGGGGTACAATGAGCAGTTCTTC. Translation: CASSFSQGYNEQFF.

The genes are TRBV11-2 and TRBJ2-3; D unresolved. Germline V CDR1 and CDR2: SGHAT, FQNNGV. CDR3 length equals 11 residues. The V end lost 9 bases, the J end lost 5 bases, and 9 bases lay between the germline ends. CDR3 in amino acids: CASKARDTQYF. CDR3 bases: TGTGCCAGTAAGGCAAGAGATACGCAGTATTTT.

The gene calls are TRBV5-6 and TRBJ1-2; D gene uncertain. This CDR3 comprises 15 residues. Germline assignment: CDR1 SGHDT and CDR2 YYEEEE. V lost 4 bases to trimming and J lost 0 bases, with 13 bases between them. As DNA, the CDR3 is TGTGCCAGCAGCCCGGTAGCCGGCGCTAACTATGGCTACACCTTC. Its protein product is CASSPVAGANYGYTF.

The CDR3 DNA reads as TGTGCCACCAGCAGTTTGCTGGGATCAGATACGCAGTATTTT. Encoded protein: CATSSLLGSDTQYF. The chain links TRBV15 to TRBJ2-3, with D unclear. In germline, CDR1 is LNHNV, CDR2 YYDKDF (reference sequence). Trimming shortened V by 3 bases and J by 4 bases, and 11 bases separated the two germline ends. This CDR3 region has 14 residues.

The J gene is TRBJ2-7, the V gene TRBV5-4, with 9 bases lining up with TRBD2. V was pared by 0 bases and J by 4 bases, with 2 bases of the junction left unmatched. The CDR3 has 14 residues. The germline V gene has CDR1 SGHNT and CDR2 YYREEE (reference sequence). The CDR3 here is CASSLDAGGYEQYF. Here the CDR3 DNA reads TGTGCCAGCAGCTTGGACGCGGGAGGGTACGAGCAGTACTTC.

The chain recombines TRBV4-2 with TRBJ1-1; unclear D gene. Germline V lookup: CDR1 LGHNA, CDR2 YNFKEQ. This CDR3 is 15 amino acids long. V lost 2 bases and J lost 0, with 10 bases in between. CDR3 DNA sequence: TGTGCCAGCAGCCAAACCGGACGGCTGAACACTGAAGCTTTCTTT. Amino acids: CASSQTGRLNTEAFF.

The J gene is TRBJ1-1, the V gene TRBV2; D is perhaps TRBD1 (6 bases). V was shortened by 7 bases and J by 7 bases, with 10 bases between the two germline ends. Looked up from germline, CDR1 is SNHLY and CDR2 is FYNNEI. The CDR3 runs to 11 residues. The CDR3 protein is CASMGAGEAFF. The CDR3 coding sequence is TGTGCCAGCATGGGGGCGGGTGAAGCTTTCTTT.

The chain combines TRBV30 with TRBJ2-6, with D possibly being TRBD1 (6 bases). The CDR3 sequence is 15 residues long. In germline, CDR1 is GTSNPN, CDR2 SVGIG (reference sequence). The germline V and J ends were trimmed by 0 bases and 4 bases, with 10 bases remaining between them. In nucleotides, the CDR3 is TGTGCCTGGAGTGTGAACAGGGCAGGGGCCAACGTCCTGACTTTC. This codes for CAWSVNRAGANVLTF.